The 27 T cell receptor beta chains given below trace back to one sample, sequenced in a study of cytomegalovirus exposure and HLA in healthy donors. This table comes from immunoSEQ multiplex PCR, and its TCRdb copy is limited to in-frame clones, with some not included. The sample holds 150,000 to 200,000 clones, approximately 80% seen once. Material: PBMCs. These receptors originate from a man between 18 and 29 years old in good health and CMV-seropositive.

V and J are TRBV6-6 and TRBJ2-2; D gene uncertain. The ends were cut back, 6 bases at V and 2 bases at J, with 4 bases in the middle. This CDR3 is built from 12 residues. Germline V lookup: CDR1 MNHNY, CDR2 SVGAGI (reference sequence). In DNA form, the CDR3 reads TGTGCCAGCAGGTATAACACCGGGGAGCTGTTTTTT. It yields the protein CASRYNTGELFF.

The V call is TRBV5-1, the J call TRBJ2-7, with TRBD1 matching 8 bases. The CDR3 runs 14 residues. Germline assignment: CDR1 SGHRS and CDR2 YFSETQ. The trim removed 4 bases at V and 6 bases at J, leaving 9 bases unmatched. The CDR3 sequence: CASSRRDRPGEQYF. The CDR3 DNA follows: TGCGCCAGCAGCCGGAGGGACAGGCCAGGCGAGCAGTACTTC. The entire variable domain, with the rest obtained from reference TRBV5-1 and TRBJ2-7, is as follows: KAGVTQTPRYLIKTRGQQVTLSCSPISGHRSVSWYQQTPGQGLQFLFEYFSETQRNKGNFPGRFSGRQFSNSRSEMNVSTLELGDSALYLCASSRRDRPGEQYFGPGTRLTVT.

The CDR3, as DNA: TGCGCCAGCAGCTTGGTGGCTAGCGGGAGGACCTACAATGAGCAGTTCTTC. Amino acid sequence: CASSLVASGRTYNEQFF. The rearrangement uses TRBV5-1 and TRBJ2-1, with TRBD2 identical over 11 bases. The germline gives CDR1 SGHRS, CDR2 YFSETQ. V dropped 0 bases and J dropped 2; count of bases not matched to a gene: 4. This CDR3 is built from 17 residues.

CDR3 region: CASWGTVYEQYF. The CDR3 nucleotides are TGTGCCAGCTGGGGGACTGTTTACGAGCAGTACTTC. V gene TRBV2 combines with J gene TRBJ2-7; D is perhaps TRBD2 (6 bases). Germline V gene lookup returns CDR1 SNHLY and CDR2 FYNNEI. The CDR3 runs 12 residues. Trimming cost V 8 bases and J 4 bases, with 12 bases left between them.

This chain links TRBV19 with TRBJ1-5; tentatively, D is TRBD1 (6 bases). The CDR3 extends over 15 amino acids. Germline CDR1 is LNHDA and CDR2 is SQIVND (reference sequence). The V end was cut by 6 bases, the J end by 0 bases, with 12 bases between. This chain's CDR3 is CASSTPGDSNQPQHF. CDR3 DNA: TGTGCCAGTAGCACCCCAGGGGATAGCAATCAGCCCCAGCATTTT.

This clone was detected only once. The rearrangement links TRBV28 to TRBJ2-7; 9 positions agree with TRBD2. The CDR3 contains 14 residues. CDR1 is MDHEN and CDR2 is SYDVKM in the germline V gene. Trimming took 5 bases from V and 3 from J; bases not matched to a gene: 5. As DNA, the CDR3 is TGTGCCAGCAGTCCCCTAGCGGGGTACTACGAGCAGTACTTC. It is translated as CASSPLAGYYEQYF.

The chain uses TRBV27 and TRBJ2-3; 7 bases agree with TRBD2. Per germline, CDR1 MNHEY and CDR2 SMNVEV (reference sequence). The J segment lost 2 bases and the V segment lost 2 bases, leaving 7 bases of the junction unmatched. The CDR3 consists of 16 residues. As DNA, the CDR3 is TGTGCCAGCAGTTTACAACCCGCGGGGGTCACAGATACGCAGTATTTT. It codes for CASSLQPAGVTDTQYF.

This rearrangement joins TRBV5-1 to TRBJ1-2, with D hard to call. V gave up 4 bases and J gave up 4 bases, with 11 bases separating them. The CDR3 is 13 amino acids. Per the germline V gene, CDR1 is SGHRS and CDR2 is YFSETQ. The CDR3 DNA reads as TGCGCCAGCAGCGAAACTGCCGTCTATGGCTACACCTTC. It encodes CASSETAVYGYTF.

The chain uses TRBV27 and TRBJ1-5; D possibly corresponds to TRBD1 (5 bases). Germline V CDR1 and CDR2: MNHEY, SMNVEV (reference sequence). This CDR3 is built from 16 residues. V lost 3 bases to trimming and J lost 1 base, with 13 bases between them. In DNA, the CDR3 is TGTGCCAGCAGTTTGAGGGGAGGGGCCAGCAATCAGCCCCAGCATTTT. As protein: CASSLRGGASNQPQHF.

J is TRBJ2-7 and V is TRBV5-1; 7 nucleotides line up with TRBD1. Germline assignment: CDR1 SGHRS and CDR2 YFSETQ. This CDR3 contains 14 residues. V shed 3 bases, J shed 2 bases, and the junction held 5 bases outside the gene matches. In DNA, the CDR3 is TGCGCCAGCAGCTGGGGACAGATGGCCTACGAGCAGTACTTC. Its translation: CASSWGQMAYEQYF.

This clone was seen a single time. The gene calls are TRBV28 and TRBJ2-1, with 11 bases identical to TRBD2. CDR3 size: 21 residues. Germline trimming cut 6 bases from V and 1 base from J; bases unmatched to any gene: 20. CDR1 and CDR2 (germline): MDHEN, SYDVKM. Here the CDR3 DNA reads TGTGCCAGCAGCCCCGCAGGGAGATTAGCGGGAGGGCCGGGGTCCTACAATGAGCAGTTCTTC. Amino acid sequence: CASSPAGRLAGGPGSYNEQFF.

Concerning this clone: At one end the junction does not follow the germline gene, possibly because of a read error. The chain recombines TRBV10-3 with TRBJ2-2; D might be TRBD2 (5 bases). CDR3 length: 15 amino acids. Per the germline V gene, CDR1 is ENHRY and CDR2 is SYGVKD. DNA for the CDR3: TGTGCCATCAGGGAGTCCCGGGGTGGCACCGGGGAGCTGTTTTTT. Translated: CAIRESRGGTGELFF.

The gene calls are TRBV7-9 and TRBJ2-2, with 7 bases matching TRBD2. With 2 bases clipped from V and 5 bases from J, the junction kept 5 bases outside the gene matches. Germline loops: CDR1 SEHNR, CDR2 FQNEAQ (reference sequence). The CDR3 is made up of 15 amino acids. Here the CDR3 DNA reads TGTGCCAGCAGCTTAAGCGGCGGGGGAACCGGGGAGCTGTTTTTT. This encodes CASSLSGGGTGELFF.

This sequence joins TRBV5-1 and TRBJ2-1; D remains ambiguous. This CDR3 comprises 16 residues. Trimming stripped 1 base from V and 7 bases from J, with 18 bases between. CDR1 SGHRS and CDR2 YFSETQ come from the germline V gene. The CDR3 sequence is CASSLFSRSGVNEQFF. The CDR3 coding sequence is TGCGCCAGCAGCTTGTTCTCTCGGTCGGGTGTAAATGAGCAGTTCTTC.

The rearrangement joins TRBV19 to TRBJ1-1; D unresolved. The CDR3 spans 14 residues. CDR1 is LNHDA and CDR2 is SQIVND in the germline V gene (reference sequence). V lost 5 bases and J lost 1, with 11 bases in between. The CDR3 DNA follows: TGTGCCAGTAGTGCCGGACGGGGGAACACTGAAGCTTTCTTT. It codes for CASSAGRGNTEAFF.

The chain links TRBV5-1 to TRBJ2-7, with D possibly matching TRBD2 (5 bases). This CDR3 spans 16 amino acids. The V end was cut by 0 bases, the J end by 0 bases, with 13 bases between. The germline V gene encodes CDR1 SGHRS and CDR2 YFSETQ. CDR3 sequence (DNA): TGCGCCAGCAGCTTGGTTGAGGGCCCGTACTCCTACGAGCAGTACTTC. Residues: CASSLVEGPYSYEQYF.

This clone turned up a few times. The same CDR3 can be traced to other DNA sequences in this sample. The chain links TRBV30 to TRBJ2-7, with a possible D match to TRBD2 (6 bases). The germline V gene has CDR1 GTSNPN and CDR2 SVGIG (reference sequence). The CDR3 totals 13 residues. The ends were cut back, 3 bases at V and 4 bases at J, with 13 bases in the middle. The chain's CDR3 is CAWSGGRSYEQYF. CDR3 bases: TGTGCCTGGAGCGGTGGGAGGTCATACGAGCAGTACTTC.

The chain uses TRBV19 and TRBJ1-2, with D possibly matching TRBD1 (5 bases). V shed 6 bases and J shed 4 bases, with 15 bases lying between them. In germline, CDR1 is LNHDA, CDR2 SQIVND (reference sequence). CDR3 length equals 14 residues. CDR3: CASSGGFSVYGYTF. The CDR3 bases are TGTGCCAGTAGCGGGGGTTTCTCCGTCTATGGCTACACCTTC.

The V gene is TRBV27, the J gene TRBJ2-7; the match to TRBD2 covers 7 bases. The CDR3 loop spans 13 amino acids. Per the germline V gene, CDR1 is MNHEY and CDR2 is SMNVEV (reference sequence). V lost 8 bases to trimming and J lost 1 base; unmatched junction nucleotides: 5. CDR3 sequence (DNA): TGTGCCAGCTCTCGTAGCGGGTCCTACGAGCAGTACTTC. It is translated as CASSRSGSYEQYF.

V and J are TRBV5-4 and TRBJ2-7; TRBD1 agrees at 10 bases. After removal of 4 bases from V and 2 bases from J, the junction contained 6 bases not matched to a gene. Germline V lookup: CDR1 SGHNT, CDR2 YYREEE (reference sequence). The CDR3 runs to 15 residues. For the CDR3, the DNA is TGTGCCAGCAGCGGAGGGGACAGGGGCCCCTACGAGCAGTACTTC. Its protein product is CASSGGDRGPYEQYF.

The chain joins TRBV19 to TRBJ1-5; 7 bases are a match to TRBD1. The CDR3 totals 15 residues. V shed 4 bases and J 3 bases; nucleotides not matched to a gene: 6. Germline assignment: CDR1 LNHDA and CDR2 SQIVND (reference sequence). DNA for the CDR3: TGTGCCAGTAGTACAGAGGGACAGCCCAATCAGCCCCAGCATTTT. It translates to CASSTEGQPNQPQHF.

This chain uses TRBV5-6 with TRBJ1-5; D not certain. The CDR3 is 12 amino acids. V lost 0 bases and J 6 bases, leaving 4 bases between the germline ends. Per the germline V gene, CDR1 is SGHDT and CDR2 is YYEEEE. The CDR3 region is CASSLGSQPQHF. In nucleotides, the CDR3 is TGTGCCAGCAGCTTGGGGAGTCAGCCCCAGCATTTT. Supplemented by reference TRBV5-6 and TRBJ1-5, the full variable domain reads DAGVTQSPTHLIKTRGQQVTLRCSPKSGHDTVSWYQQALGQGPQFIFQYYEEEERQRGNFPDRFSGHQFPNYSSELNVNALLLGDSALYLCASSLGSQPQHFGDGTRLSIL.

The J gene is TRBJ1-4, the V gene TRBV9; TRBD1 aligns across 8 bases. CDR3 length: 15 amino acids. Germline trimming cut 1 base from V and 6 bases from J; bases unmatched to any gene: 5. The germline V gene encodes CDR1 SGDLS and CDR2 YYNGEE. The CDR3 DNA reads TGTGCCAGCAGCGTACAGGGGGCGCCTGATGAAAAACTGTTTTTT. It specifies CASSVQGAPDEKLFF.

Only a few counts were recorded for this clone. The V gene is TRBV5-4, the J gene TRBJ1-1, with 9 positions matching TRBD1. This CDR3 region has 13 residues. In germline, CDR1 is SGHNT, CDR2 YYREEE (reference sequence). The V and J ends lost 4 bases and 6 bases, in that order; junction bases with no gene match: 4. In DNA form, the CDR3 reads TGTGCCAGCAGCCTCACAGGGGGCGCTGAAGCTTTCTTT. Translation: CASSLTGGAEAFF.

The V gene is TRBV7-2, the J gene TRBJ2-1; perhaps TRBD2 as D (7 bases). The CDR3 runs to 15 residues. Germline V lookup: CDR1 SGHTA, CDR2 FQGNSA. Trimming left V 1 base short and J 4 bases short, with 11 bases between. Written as DNA, the CDR3 is TGTGCCAGCAGCTTAGGGACTAGGGGGTACAATGAGCAGTTCTTC. Residues: CASSLGTRGYNEQFF.

The chain is built from TRBV7-8 and TRBJ2-3; D is unresolved. Germline loops: CDR1 SGHVS, CDR2 FQNEAQ. V lost 6 bases and J 4 bases, leaving 14 bases between the germline ends. The CDR3 loop spans 14 amino acids. CDR3 coding DNA: TGTGCCAGCAGGGGTCTGTCGCGGCCAGATACGCAGTATTTT. Residues: CASRGLSRPDTQYF.

The chain employs TRBV19 and TRBJ2-3, with 10 bases fitting TRBD2. Germline lookup yields CDR1 LNHDA and CDR2 SQIVND (reference sequence). V was clipped by 5 bases and J by 2 bases; unmatched bases: 7. The CDR3 loop spans 16 amino acids. CDR3: CASSSPGLATTDTQYF. In DNA, the CDR3 is TGTGCCAGTAGTTCTCCGGGACTAGCGACCACAGATACGCAGTATTTT.